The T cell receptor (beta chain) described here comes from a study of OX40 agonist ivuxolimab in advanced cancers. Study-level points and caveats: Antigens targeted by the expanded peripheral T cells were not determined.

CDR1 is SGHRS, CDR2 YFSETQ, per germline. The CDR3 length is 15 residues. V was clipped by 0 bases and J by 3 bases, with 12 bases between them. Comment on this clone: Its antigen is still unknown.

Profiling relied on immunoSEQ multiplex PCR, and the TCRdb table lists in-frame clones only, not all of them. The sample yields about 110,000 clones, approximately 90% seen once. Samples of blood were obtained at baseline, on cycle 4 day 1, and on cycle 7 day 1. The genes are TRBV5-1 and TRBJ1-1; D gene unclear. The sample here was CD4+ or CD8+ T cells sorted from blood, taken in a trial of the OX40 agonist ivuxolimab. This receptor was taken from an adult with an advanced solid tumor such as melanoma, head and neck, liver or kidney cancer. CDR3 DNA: TGCGCCAGCAGCTTGGCCGTGGGGAGGGACACTGAAGCTTTCTTT. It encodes CASSLAVGRDTEAFF.